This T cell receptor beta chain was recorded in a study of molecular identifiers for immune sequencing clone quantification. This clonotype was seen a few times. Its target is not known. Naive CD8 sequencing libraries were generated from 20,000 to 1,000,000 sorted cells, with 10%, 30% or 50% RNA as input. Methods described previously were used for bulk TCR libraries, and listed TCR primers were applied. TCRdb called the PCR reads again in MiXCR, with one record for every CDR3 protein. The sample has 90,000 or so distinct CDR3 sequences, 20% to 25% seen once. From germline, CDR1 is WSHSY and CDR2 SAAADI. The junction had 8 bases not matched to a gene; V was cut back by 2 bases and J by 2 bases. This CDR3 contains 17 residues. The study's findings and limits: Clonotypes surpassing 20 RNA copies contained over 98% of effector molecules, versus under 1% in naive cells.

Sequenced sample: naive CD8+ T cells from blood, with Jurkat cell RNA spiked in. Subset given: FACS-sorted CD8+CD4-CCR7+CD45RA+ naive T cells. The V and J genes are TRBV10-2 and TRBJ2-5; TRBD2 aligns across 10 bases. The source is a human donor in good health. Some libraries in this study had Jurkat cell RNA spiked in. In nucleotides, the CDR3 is TGCGCCAGCAGTGAGACAACTAGCGGGGTATGGCAAGAGACCCAGTACTTC. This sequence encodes CASSETTSGVWQETQYF.